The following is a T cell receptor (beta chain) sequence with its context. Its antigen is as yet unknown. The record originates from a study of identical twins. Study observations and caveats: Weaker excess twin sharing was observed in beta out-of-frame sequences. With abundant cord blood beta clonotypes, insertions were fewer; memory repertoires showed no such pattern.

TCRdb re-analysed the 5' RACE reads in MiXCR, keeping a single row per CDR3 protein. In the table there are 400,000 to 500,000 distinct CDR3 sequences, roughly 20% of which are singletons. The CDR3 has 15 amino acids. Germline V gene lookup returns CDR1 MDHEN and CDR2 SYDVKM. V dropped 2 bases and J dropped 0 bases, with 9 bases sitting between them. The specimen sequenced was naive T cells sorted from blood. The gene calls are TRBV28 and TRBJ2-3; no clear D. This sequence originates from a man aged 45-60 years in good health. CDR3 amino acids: CASSLEQESTDTQYF. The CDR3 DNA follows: TGTGCCAGCAGTTTAGAGCAGGAAAGCACAGATACGCAGTATTTT.